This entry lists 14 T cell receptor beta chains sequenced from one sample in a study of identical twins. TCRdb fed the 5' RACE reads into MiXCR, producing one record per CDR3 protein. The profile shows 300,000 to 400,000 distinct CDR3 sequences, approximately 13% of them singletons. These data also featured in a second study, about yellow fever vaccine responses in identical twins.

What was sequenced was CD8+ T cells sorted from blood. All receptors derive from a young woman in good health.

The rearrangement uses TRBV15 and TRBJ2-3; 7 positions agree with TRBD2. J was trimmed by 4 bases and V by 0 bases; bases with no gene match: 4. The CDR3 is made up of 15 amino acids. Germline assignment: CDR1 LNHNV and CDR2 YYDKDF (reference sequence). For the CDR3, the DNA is TGTGCCACCAGCAGAGAGACTAGCCTTTCAGATACGCAGTATTTT. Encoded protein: CATSRETSLSDTQYF.

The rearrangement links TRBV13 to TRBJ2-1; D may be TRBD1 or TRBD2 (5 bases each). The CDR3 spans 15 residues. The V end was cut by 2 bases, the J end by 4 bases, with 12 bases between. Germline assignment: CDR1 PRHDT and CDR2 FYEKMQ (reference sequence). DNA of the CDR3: TGTGCCAGCAGCTTATCCAGCGGACAATACAATGAGCAGTTCTTC. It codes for CASSLSSGQYNEQFF.

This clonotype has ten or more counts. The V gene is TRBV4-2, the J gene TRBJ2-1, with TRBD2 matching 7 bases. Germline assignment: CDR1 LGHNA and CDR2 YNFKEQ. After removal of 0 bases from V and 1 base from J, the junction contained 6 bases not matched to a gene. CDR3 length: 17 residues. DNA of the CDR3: TGTGCCAGCAGCCAAGAACAACTAGCGCATTCCTACAATGAGCAGTTCTTC. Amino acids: CASSQEQLAHSYNEQFF.

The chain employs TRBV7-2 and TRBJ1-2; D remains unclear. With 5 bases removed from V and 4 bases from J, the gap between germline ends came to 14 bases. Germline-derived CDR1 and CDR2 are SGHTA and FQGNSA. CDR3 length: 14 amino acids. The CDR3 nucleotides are TGTGCCAGCAGCCCAGGTGGGCAGACCTATGGCTACACCTTC. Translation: CASSPGGQTYGYTF. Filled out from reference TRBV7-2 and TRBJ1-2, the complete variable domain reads GAGVSQSPSNKVTEKGKDVELRCDPISGHTALYWYRQSLGQGLEFLIYFQGNSAPDKSGLPSDRFSAERTGGSVSTLTIQRTQQEDSAVYLCASSPGGQTYGYTFGSGTRLTVV.

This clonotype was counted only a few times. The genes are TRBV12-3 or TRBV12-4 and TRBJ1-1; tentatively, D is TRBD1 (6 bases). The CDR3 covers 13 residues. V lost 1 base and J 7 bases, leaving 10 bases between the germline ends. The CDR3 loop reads CASSLEDRLEAFF. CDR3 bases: TGTGCCAGCAGTTTAGAGGACAGACTTGAAGCTTTCTTT.

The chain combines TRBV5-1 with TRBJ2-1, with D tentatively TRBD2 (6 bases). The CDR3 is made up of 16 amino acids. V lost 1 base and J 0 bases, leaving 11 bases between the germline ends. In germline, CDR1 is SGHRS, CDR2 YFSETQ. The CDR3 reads CASSLSAGTSYNEQFF. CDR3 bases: TGCGCCAGCAGCTTGAGTGCGGGGACCTCCTACAATGAGCAGTTCTTC.

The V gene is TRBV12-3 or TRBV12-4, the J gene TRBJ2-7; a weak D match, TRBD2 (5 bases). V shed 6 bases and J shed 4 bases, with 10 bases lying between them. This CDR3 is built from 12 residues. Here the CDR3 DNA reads TGTGCCAGCAGCCCGCAGCGGTACGAGCAGTACTTC. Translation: CASSPQRYEQYF.

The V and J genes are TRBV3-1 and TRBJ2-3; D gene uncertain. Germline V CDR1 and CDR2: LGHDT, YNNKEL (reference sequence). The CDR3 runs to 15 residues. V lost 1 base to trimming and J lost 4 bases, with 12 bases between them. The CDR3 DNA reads TGTGCCAGCAGCCAAGCCGGTCTAAATGCAGATACGCAGTATTTT. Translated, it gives CASSQAGLNADTQYF.

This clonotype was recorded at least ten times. CDR3 in amino acids: CSASDGSRSRFSYEQYF. CDR3 bases: TGCAGTGCTAGCGACGGGAGTCGTTCTCGTTTTTCCTACGAGCAGTACTTC. The chain employs TRBV20-1 and TRBJ2-7, with D maybe TRBD2 (6 bases). The V and J ends lost 3 bases and 1 base respectively, with 22 bases between them. Germline loops: CDR1 DFQATT, CDR2 SNEGSKA (reference sequence). This CDR3 contains 17 residues.

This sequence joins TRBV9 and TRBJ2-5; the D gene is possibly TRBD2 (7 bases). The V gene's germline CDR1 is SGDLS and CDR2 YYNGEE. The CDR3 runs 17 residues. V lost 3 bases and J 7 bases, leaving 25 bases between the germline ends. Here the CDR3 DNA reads TGTGCCAGCAGCGGAGGTCACAGGGTGGCGGGAGCTCGGACCCAGTACTTC. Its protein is CASSGGHRVAGARTQYF.

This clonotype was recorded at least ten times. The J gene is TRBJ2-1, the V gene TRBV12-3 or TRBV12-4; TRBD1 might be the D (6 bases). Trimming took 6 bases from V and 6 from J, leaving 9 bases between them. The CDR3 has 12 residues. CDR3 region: CASSPDSNEQFF. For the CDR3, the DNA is TGTGCCAGCAGCCCGGACAGCAATGAGCAGTTCTTC.

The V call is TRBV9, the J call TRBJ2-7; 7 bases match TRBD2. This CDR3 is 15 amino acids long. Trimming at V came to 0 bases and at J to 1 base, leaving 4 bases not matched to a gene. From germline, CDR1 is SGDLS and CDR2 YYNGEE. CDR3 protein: CASSVGGSGSYEQYF. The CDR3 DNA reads TGTGCCAGCAGCGTAGGCGGGAGTGGGTCCTACGAGCAGTACTTC.

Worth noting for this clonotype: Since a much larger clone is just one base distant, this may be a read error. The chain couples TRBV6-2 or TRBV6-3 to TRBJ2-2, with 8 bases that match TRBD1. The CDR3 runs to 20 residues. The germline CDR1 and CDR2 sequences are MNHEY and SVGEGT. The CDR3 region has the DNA TGTGCCAGCAATTACAAATTACCTGGGACAGGCGCGCGGAACACCGGGGAGCTGTTTTTT. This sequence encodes CASNYKLPGTGARNTGELFF.

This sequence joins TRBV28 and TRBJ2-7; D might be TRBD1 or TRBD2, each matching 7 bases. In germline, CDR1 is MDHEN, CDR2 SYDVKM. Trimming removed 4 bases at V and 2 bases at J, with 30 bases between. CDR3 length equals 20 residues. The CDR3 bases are TGTGCCAGCAGTTCCTTTCGGCCCTCTTCGAGCGGGACAGCAACCTACGAGCAGTACTTC. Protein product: CASSSFRPSSSGTATYEQYF.